This passage covers 10 T cell receptor beta chains from one sample sequenced in a study of T cells in Graves' hyperthyroidism and ophthalmopathy. RNA transcripts gave rise to amplified TCR beta CDR3 regions. With the HTBI primer set, the TCR CDR3 went through a first round of RT-PCR. Each CDR3 protein gets one entry after TCRdb re-called the multiplex PCR reads with MiXCR. The table has 250,000 or so distinct CDR3 sequences, approximately 14% seen once. The sample comprised blood. The receptors stem from a woman between 40 and 50 years old with Graves' hyperthyroidism that later progressed to Graves' ophthalmopathy.

In its sample, this clonotype was seen many times. J is TRBJ1-1 and V is TRBV13; 7 nucleotides line up with TRBD1. This CDR3 has 11 amino acids. The V and J ends lost 6 bases and 7 bases, in that order; junction bases with no gene match: 2. The germline gives CDR1 PRHDT, CDR2 FYEKMQ (reference sequence). The CDR3 sequence: CASRGDSEAFF. CDR3 nucleotide sequence: TGTGCCAGCAGAGGGGACAGTGAAGCTTTCTTT.

This clonotype has just a few counts. The V call is TRBV20-1, the J call TRBJ1-5; D gene unclear. The V gene lost 1 base and the J gene lost 5 bases, with 6 bases spanning the gap. CDR1 and CDR2 from the germline V gene are DFQATT and SNEGSKA (reference sequence). The CDR3 consists of 12 residues. The CDR3 DNA reads TGCAGTGCTAGAGCGCGGGATCAGCCCCAGCATTTT. It yields the protein CSARARDQPQHF.

The chain uses TRBV5-1 and TRBJ1-6; unclear D gene. Looked up from germline, CDR1 is SGHRS and CDR2 is YFSETQ. The CDR3 sequence is 17 residues long. Trimming removed 0 bases from V and 7 bases from J, with 17 bases in between. The CDR3, as DNA: TGCGCCAGCAGCTTGGGGCTCCTCCGAGGGTGGAATTCACCCCTCCACTTT. Translation gives CASSLGLLRGWNSPLHF.

This clonotype showed up many times. This chain links TRBV12-3 or TRBV12-4 with TRBJ1-1; possibly TRBD1 for D (5 bases). Trimming removed 7 bases at V and 3 bases at J, with 18 bases between. The CDR3 is made up of 15 amino acids. The chain's CDR3 is CASTPGGGRDTEAFF. The CDR3, as DNA: TGTGCCAGCACCCCGGGGGGGGGACGGGACACTGAAGCTTTCTTT.

This clonotype was observed many times. V is TRBV7-3 and J is TRBJ2-3; 8 nucleotides agree with TRBD1. Germline CDR1 SGHTA, CDR2 FQGTGA. V trimming: 0 bases; J trimming: 3 bases; junction bases outside the gene matches: 5. This CDR3 comprises 16 residues. CDR3 residues: CASSLTEDRATDTQYF. The CDR3 nucleotides are TGTGCCAGCAGCTTAACGGAGGACAGGGCAACAGATACGCAGTATTTT.

This clonotype came up a few times. The chain is built from TRBV4-1 and TRBJ2-7; D perhaps matches TRBD2 (5 bases). There are 15 residues in the CDR3. Looked up from germline, CDR1 is MGHRA and CDR2 is YSYEKL. V gave up 0 bases and J gave up 2 bases, with 11 bases separating them. Written as DNA, the CDR3 is TGCGCCAGCAGCCAAGATCACGCGGAGGCCTACGAGCAGTACTTC. As protein: CASSQDHAEAYEQYF.

The table lists this clonotype with many counts. The chain links TRBV3-1 to TRBJ2-5; D ambiguous. V lost 0 bases and J lost 7, with 0 bases in between. There are 10 residues in the CDR3. The germline V gene has CDR1 LGHDT and CDR2 YNNKEL (reference sequence). For the CDR3, the DNA is TGTGCCAGCAGCCAAGAGACCCAGTACTTC. This encodes CASSQETQYF.

At least ten counts were recorded for this clonotype. This rearrangement joins TRBV20-1 to TRBJ1-6; 7 bases align to TRBD1. Germline trimming cut 3 bases from V and 2 bases from J; bases unmatched to any gene: 7. This CDR3 comprises 16 residues. Germline V CDR1 and CDR2: DFQATT, SNEGSKA (reference sequence). The CDR3 DNA reads as TGCAGTGCTAGGGACAGGCGGCTAACCTATAATTCACCCCTCCACTTT. It specifies CSARDRRLTYNSPLHF.

This clonotype was recorded at least ten times. The J gene is TRBJ1-1, the V gene TRBV12-3 or TRBV12-4, with 10 bases identical to TRBD1. The V segment lost 7 bases and the J segment 2 bases; nucleotides outside the gene matches: 10. The CDR3 is made up of 16 amino acids. As DNA, the CDR3 is TGTGCCAGCACTCAAACCGGGACAGGGGTAAACACTGAAGCTTTCTTT. This codes for CASTQTGTGVNTEAFF.

The rearrangement joins TRBV5-1 to TRBJ2-7; D remains ambiguous. V lost 5 bases to trimming and J lost 7 bases, with 10 bases between them. Germline CDR1 reads SGHRS; CDR2 reads YFSETQ. This CDR3 is 11 amino acids long. DNA for the CDR3: TGCGCCAGCAGGGGGAATTGGGAGCAGTACTTC. This codes for CASRGNWEQYF.